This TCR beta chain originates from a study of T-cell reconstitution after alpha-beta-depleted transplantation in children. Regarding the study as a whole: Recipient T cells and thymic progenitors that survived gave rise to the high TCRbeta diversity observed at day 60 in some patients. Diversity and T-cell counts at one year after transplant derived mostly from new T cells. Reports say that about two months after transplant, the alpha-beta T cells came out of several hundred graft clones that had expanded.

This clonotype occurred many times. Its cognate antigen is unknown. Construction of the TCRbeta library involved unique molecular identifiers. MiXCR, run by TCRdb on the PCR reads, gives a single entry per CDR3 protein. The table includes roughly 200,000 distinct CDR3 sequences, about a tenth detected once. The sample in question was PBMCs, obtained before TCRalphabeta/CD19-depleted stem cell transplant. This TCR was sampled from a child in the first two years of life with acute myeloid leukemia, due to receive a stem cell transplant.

The CDR3 is CASNGPFTDTQYF. DNA of the CDR3: TGTGCCAGCAATGGCCCTTTCACAGATACGCAGTATTTT. This chain connects TRBV2 to TRBJ2-3; D unclear. Looked up from germline, CDR1 is SNHLY and CDR2 is FYNNEI. V was pared by 7 bases and J by 2 bases, with 10 bases between. The length of the CDR3 is 13 residues.